The 8 T cell receptor beta chains given below trace back to one sample, sequenced in a study of T cells in Graves' hyperthyroidism and ophthalmopathy. TCR beta CDR3 sequences were amplified from RNA transcripts. Researchers ran a first-round RT-PCR on the TCR CDR3 using the HTBI primer set. TCRdb called the multiplex PCR reads again in MiXCR, with one record for every CDR3 protein. The data hold tens of thousands of distinct CDR3 sequences, with 48% observed a single time. Sequenced: blood. The receptors were gathered from a woman in her 50s with Graves' ophthalmopathy.

This clonotype was observed at least ten times. The rearrangement joins TRBV5-1 to TRBJ2-7; possibly TRBD1 or TRBD2 for D (5 bases each). Trimming took off 0 bases at V and 3 bases at J, with 19 bases between the two ends. The CDR3 has 17 residues. The V gene's germline CDR1 is SGHRS and CDR2 YFSETQ. The CDR3 reads CASSLGFRDAPIYEQYF. In DNA, the CDR3 is TGCGCCAGCAGCTTGGGGTTCCGGGACGCTCCGATCTACGAGCAGTACTTC.

The genes are TRBV29-1 and TRBJ2-3, with D maybe TRBD2 (6 bases). Germline lookup yields CDR1 SQVTM and CDR2 ANQGSEA. CDR3 size: 10 residues. Deletions cut 6 bases from V and 5 bases from J, with 6 bases between. The CDR3 coding sequence is TGCAGCGTGGGGGGAGATACGCAGTATTTT. It codes for CSVGGDTQYF.

This clonotype appeared many times. The gene calls are TRBV6-2 or TRBV6-3 and TRBJ2-7, with 7 nucleotides matching TRBD1. There are 12 residues in the CDR3. Germline trimming cut 9 bases from V and 6 bases from J; bases unmatched to any gene: 8. Germline loops: CDR1 MNHEY, CDR2 SVGEGT. CDR3 amino acids: CASLATGIEQYF. The CDR3 coding sequence is TGTGCCAGTTTGGCGACAGGGATCGAGCAGTACTTC.

This clonotype was counted between two and nine times. The chain has TRBV18 and TRBJ1-6, with 7 bases matching TRBD1. The CDR3 runs to 18 residues. Germline V gene data show CDR1 as KGHSH and CDR2 as LQKENI. J was trimmed by 0 bases and V by 1 base; bases with no gene match: 6. CDR3 residues: CASSPQGQFDSYNSPLHF. CDR3 sequence (DNA): TGTGCCAGCTCACCACAGGGACAGTTTGACTCCTATAATTCACCCCTCCACTTT.

This clonotype has only a few counts. CDR3: CASSLRQGGPLHF. CDR3 nucleotides: TGTGCCAGCAGCCTACGACAGGGCGGACCCCTCCACTTT. The chain uses TRBV7-2 and TRBJ1-6; 7 bases line up with TRBD1. Germline CDR1 reads SGHTA; CDR2 reads FQGNSA. V was pared by 5 bases and J by 12 bases, with 7 bases of the junction left unmatched. The CDR3 totals 13 residues.

The rearrangement uses TRBV2 and TRBJ2-5; tentatively, D is TRBD1 (6 bases). The germline V gene has CDR1 SNHLY and CDR2 FYNNEI. The CDR3 is 13 amino acids. CDR3 DNA: TGTGTCAGTAGTGATAACCAACAGGGGACCCAGTACTTC. This codes for CVSSDNQQGTQYF.

This clonotype was seen many times. The rearrangement uses TRBV19 and TRBJ2-1; 12 bases are a match to TRBD1. Germline V gives CDR1 LNHDA, CDR2 SQIVND (reference sequence). This CDR3 comprises 17 residues. V dropped 6 bases and J dropped 9; count of bases not matched to a gene: 15. CDR3 loop: CASRGRDRGRLGLEQFF. The DNA of the CDR3 is TGTGCCAGTAGGGGCCGGGACAGGGGGCGCTTAGGGCTTGAGCAGTTCTTC.

The CDR3 region is CASSLPPGQGYTDTQYF. In DNA, the CDR3 is TGTGCCAGCAGCTTACCACCGGGACAGGGTTACACAGATACGCAGTATTTT. The chain carries TRBV7-3 and TRBJ2-3, with 9 nucleotides matching TRBD1. J gave up 2 bases and V 2 bases, and 8 bases lay outside the gene matches. The CDR3 sequence is 17 residues long. Germline assignment: CDR1 SGHTA and CDR2 FQGTGA.